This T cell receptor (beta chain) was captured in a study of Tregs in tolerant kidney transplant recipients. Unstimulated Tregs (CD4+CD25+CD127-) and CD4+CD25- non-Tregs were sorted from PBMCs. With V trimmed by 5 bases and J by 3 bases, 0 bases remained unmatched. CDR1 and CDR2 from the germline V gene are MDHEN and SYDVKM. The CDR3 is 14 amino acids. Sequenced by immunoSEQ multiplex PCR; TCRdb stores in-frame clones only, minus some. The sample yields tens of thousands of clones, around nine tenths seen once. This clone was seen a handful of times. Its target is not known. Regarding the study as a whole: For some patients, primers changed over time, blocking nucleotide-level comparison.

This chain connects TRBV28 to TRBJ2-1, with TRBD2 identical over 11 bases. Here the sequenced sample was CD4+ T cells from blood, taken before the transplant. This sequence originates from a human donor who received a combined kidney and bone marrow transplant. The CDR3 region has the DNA TGTGCCAGCAGTACTAGCGGGAGCTACAATGAGCAGTTCTTC. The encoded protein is CASSTSGSYNEQFF.